Listed below are T cell receptor beta chains from one sample, sequenced in a study of post-analysis software for immune sequencing data. In TCRdb, the PCR reads were re-called with MiXCR into one record per CDR3 protein. The sample holds around 200,000 distinct CDR3 sequences, 29% seen once. The specimen sequenced was blood. These receptors were collected from a girl aged 2-17 years with multiple sclerosis. The CDR3 runs from the conserved cysteine through the conserved F or W. The D gene is left open where the match is weak. The size of a clone is reported for some rows only, either as once, few or many, or as a class for expanded clones.

J gene	V gene	clone size	D gene	CDR3 DNA	CDR3 protein
TRBJ2-1	TRBV5-1	many	TRBD2	TGCGCCAGCAGCTCGCGACCACCACTAGCGGAGAATGAGCAGTTCTTC	CASSSRPPLAENEQFF
TRBJ1-1	TRBV28	few	-	TGTGCCAGCGGCACCGGGGGCCGCCGGGCTTTCTTT	CASGTGGRRAFF
TRBJ2-2	TRBV28	few	-	TGTGCCAGCAGTTCCGGGGACCCCGCAGCCGGGGAGCTGTTTTTT	CASSSGDPAAGELFF
TRBJ2-5	TRBV4-1	many	-	TGCGCCAGCAGCCAATGGAGGCAAGAGACCCAGTACTTC	CASSQWRQETQYF
TRBJ1-6	TRBV4-1	few	TRBD1	TGCGCCAGCAGATCCGGGACAGGGGGATCACCCCTCCACTTT	CASRSGTGGSPLHF
TRBJ1-1	TRBV11-2	few	TRBD1	TGTGCCAGCAGCCGTACCGGACAGGGGAGGAACACTGAAGCTTTCTTT	CASSRTGQGRNTEAFF
TRBJ1-1	TRBV20-1	-	-	TGCAGTGCTAGAGATTACGCGCCGAACACTGAAGCTTTCTTT	CSARDYAPNTEAFF
TRBJ1-6	TRBV7-9	-	-	TGTGCCAGCAGCCGGACCTCTCTCGGTGCACCCCTCCACTTT	CASSRTSLGAPLHF
TRBJ1-2	TRBV28	many	-	TGTGCCAGCAGCCCCACGTGGTATGGCTACACCTTC	CASSPTWYGYTF
TRBJ1-2	TRBV7-9	-	-	TGTGCCAGCAGCTTAGGGCAGGCAACAATCTTGGGCCACACCTTC	CASSLGQATILGHTF
TRBJ2-1	TRBV7-2	many	TRBD2	TGTGCCAGCAGCATGCATGCCGGGACTAGGTACAATGAGCAGTTCTTC	CASSMHAGTRYNEQFF
TRBJ2-7	TRBV3-1	few	-	TGTGCCAGCAGCCAAGGCGACCCCAATAGGGAGCAGTACTTC	CASSQGDPNREQYF
TRBJ2-7	TRBV20-1	many	-	TGCAGTGCTAGAGATGCAGTAGGGAGCCCTACGAAGCAGTACTTC	CSARDAVGSPTKQYF
TRBJ2-6	TRBV6-4	-	-	TGTGCCAGCAGTGACTGGGCAGGGAGGTCTGGGGCCAACGTCCTGACTTTC	CASSDWAGRSGANVLTF
TRBJ2-7	TRBV5-1	few	-	TGCGCCAGCAGCTTGGGGCGGGCGTCCGAGCAGTACTTC	CASSLGRASEQYF
TRBJ2-3	TRBV9	once	-	TGTGCCAGCAGCGTAGGGGGGGCTCACACAGATACGCAGTATTTT	CASSVGGAHTDTQYF
TRBJ1-5	TRBV2	-	-	TGTGCCAGCAGTGAACTGGGCAAATCGCCCGGGGGCAATCAGCCCCAGCATTTT	CASSELGKSPGGNQPQHF
TRBJ2-7	TRBV5-1	many	TRBD1	TGCGCCAGCAGCTATGGACAGGGATTCTACGAGCAGTACTTC	CASSYGQGFYEQYF
TRBJ2-3	TRBV5-1	-	-	TGCGCCAGCAGCTCTTGGGGCACTAGCACAGATACGCAGTATTTT	CASSSWGTSTDTQYF
TRBJ2-1	TRBV4-2	-	TRBD2	TGTGCCAGCAGCGGTCTAGCGGGGGTTTACAATGAGCAGTTCTTC	CASSGLAGVYNEQFF
TRBJ1-1	TRBV20-1	few	TRBD1	TGCAGTGCTAGAGAGTGGGACAGCCGGGCAACTGAAGCTTTCTTT	CSAREWDSRATEAFF
TRBJ2-7	TRBV6-1	-	TRBD1	TGTGCCAGCAGCCTCGACAGGGATCGGTACGAGCAGTACTTC	CASSLDRDRYEQYF
TRBJ1-2	TRBV6-1	few	-	TGTGCCAGCAGCCATAACAGCGAAGGCTATGGCTACACCTTC	CASSHNSEGYGYTF
TRBJ2-7	TRBV5-1	many	TRBD2	TGCGCCAGCAGCGCCACTAGCGGGGGCAGCTACGAGCAGTACTTC	CASSATSGGSYEQYF